The sequence of this T cell receptor beta chain was determined in a study of cytomegalovirus exposure and HLA in healthy donors. Study background: Of all 398 donors who were genotyped, 81% belonged to the Caucasian-associated ancestry cluster.

Study observations and caveats: Among TCR beta chains of equal frequency, HLA-associated ones were more clonally expanded in a later analysis.

The CDR3 totals 15 residues. PCR involved 60 Vbeta and 13 Jbeta primers. Original handling: There were about 80 million unique TCR beta chains by a later count, and about 12 million of them were shared. Sequencing used immunoSEQ multiplex PCR; TCRdb keeps in-frame clones, though not all of them. D and trimming come from the DNA, and the V and J calls and clone size come from that table. This table holds approximately 100,000 clones, approximately 74% found once. A note on this clone: The antigen remains undetermined.

The sequence came from a woman in her thirties or forties in good health and CMV-seronegative. The source material was PBMCs. This rearrangement joins TRBV21-1 to TRBJ2-5; whether TRBD2, the table's D call, matches the DNA was not checked. TRBV21-1 is an annotated pseudogene. The CDR3 is CASSNRLAGTETQYF. CDR3 in DNA: TGTGCCAGCAGCAACCGACTAGCGGGTACAGAGACCCAGTACTTC.